This TCR beta chain was found in a study of blood T cell repertoires in COVID-19. This CDR3 contains 15 residues. The V gene's germline CDR1 is LNHDA and CDR2 SQIVND (reference sequence). Trimming left V 1 base short and J 4 bases short, with 8 bases between. The data were produced by immunoSEQ multiplex PCR, yet TCRdb's version contains in-frame clones alone and is incomplete. The table lists about 240,000 clones, 75% to 85% of them singletons. The sequence was obtained from a woman aged 60 to 75 with active or convalescent COVID-19. The material sequenced was peripheral blood. The rearrangement joins TRBV19 to TRBJ1-6; D is perhaps TRBD1 (6 bases). CDR3 nucleotide sequence: TGTGCCAGTAGTATAGGACAGGCTTATAATTCACCCCTCCACTTT. Translated: CASSIGQAYNSPLHF.